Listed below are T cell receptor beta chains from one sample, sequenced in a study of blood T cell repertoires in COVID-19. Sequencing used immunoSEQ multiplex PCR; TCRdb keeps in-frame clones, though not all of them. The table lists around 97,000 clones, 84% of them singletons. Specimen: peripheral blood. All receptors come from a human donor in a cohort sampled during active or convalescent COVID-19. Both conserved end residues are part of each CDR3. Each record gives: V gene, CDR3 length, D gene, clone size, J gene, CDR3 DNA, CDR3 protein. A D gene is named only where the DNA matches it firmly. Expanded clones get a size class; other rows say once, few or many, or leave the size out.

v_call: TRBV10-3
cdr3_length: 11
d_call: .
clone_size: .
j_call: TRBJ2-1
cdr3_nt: TGTGCCATCAGCACCGGAGATGAGCAGTTCTTC
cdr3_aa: CAISTGDEQFF

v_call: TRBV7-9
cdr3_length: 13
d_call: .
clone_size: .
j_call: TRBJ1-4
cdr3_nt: TGTGCCAGCAAGGGGCAGGGGAAGGGAAAACTGTTTTTT
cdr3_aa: CASKGQGKGKLFF

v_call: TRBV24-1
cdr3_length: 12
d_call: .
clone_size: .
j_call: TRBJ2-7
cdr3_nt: TGTGCCACCAGTGGGGCGGGTTACGAGCAGTACTTC
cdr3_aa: CATSGAGYEQYF

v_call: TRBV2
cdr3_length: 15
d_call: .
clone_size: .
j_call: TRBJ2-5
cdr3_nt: TGTGCCAGCAGTGATTCCGGGACGGAGGGGGAGACCCAGTACTTC
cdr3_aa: CASSDSGTEGETQYF

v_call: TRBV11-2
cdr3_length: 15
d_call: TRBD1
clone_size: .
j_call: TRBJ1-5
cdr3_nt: TGTGCCAGCAGCCGGACAGGGTTGTATGGGCAGCCCCAGCATTTT
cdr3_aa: CASSRTGLYGQPQHF

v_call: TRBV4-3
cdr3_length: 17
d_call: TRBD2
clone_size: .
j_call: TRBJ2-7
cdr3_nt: TGCGCCAGCAGCCAAGAGTACGTCAGCGGGGGGTCGCGCGAGCAGTACTTC
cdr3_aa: CASSQEYVSGGSREQYF

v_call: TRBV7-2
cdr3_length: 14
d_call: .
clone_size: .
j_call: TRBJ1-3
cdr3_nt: TGTGCCAGCAGTCCAGCAGGGTCAGGAAACACCATATATTTT
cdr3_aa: CASSPAGSGNTIYF

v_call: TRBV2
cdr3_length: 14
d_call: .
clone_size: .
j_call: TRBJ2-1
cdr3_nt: TGTGCCAGCAGTCTTAAGGCAGGGCTGAATGAGCAGTTCTTC
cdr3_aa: CASSLKAGLNEQFF

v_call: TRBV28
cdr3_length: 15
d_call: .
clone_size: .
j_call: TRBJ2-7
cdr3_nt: TGTGCCAGCAGTTTACGTCGCAGGGGGGAGAGCGAGCAGTACTTC
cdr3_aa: CASSLRRRGESEQYF

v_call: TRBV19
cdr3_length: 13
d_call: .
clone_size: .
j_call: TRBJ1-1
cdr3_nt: TGTGCCAGTAGTATCCAGGGGAACACTGAAGCTTTCTTT
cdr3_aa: CASSIQGNTEAFF

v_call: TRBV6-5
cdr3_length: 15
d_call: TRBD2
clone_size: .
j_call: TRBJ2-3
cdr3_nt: TGTGCCACCTTCTCCAGCGGGGGGCCGAGAGATACGCAGTATTTT
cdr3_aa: CATFSSGGPRDTQYF

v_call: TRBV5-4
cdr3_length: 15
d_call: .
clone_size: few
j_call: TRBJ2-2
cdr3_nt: TGTGCCAGCAGTTCCAATCGGGGGAACACCGGGGAGCTGTTTTTT
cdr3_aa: CASSSNRGNTGELFF

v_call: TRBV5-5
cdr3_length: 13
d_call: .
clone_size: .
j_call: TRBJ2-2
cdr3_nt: TGTGCCAGCACCTCCCTCCTCACCGGGGAGCTGTTTTTT
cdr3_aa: CASTSLLTGELFF

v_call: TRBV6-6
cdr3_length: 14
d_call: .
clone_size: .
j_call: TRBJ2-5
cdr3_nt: TGTGCCAGCAGTTTGGGCAGCCGTACCGAGACCCAGTACTTC
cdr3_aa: CASSLGSRTETQYF

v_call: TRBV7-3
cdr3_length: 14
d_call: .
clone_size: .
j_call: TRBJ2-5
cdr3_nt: TGTGCCAGCAGCGCCCGGGGGAGCCGAGAGACCCAGTACTTC
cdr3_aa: CASSARGSRETQYF

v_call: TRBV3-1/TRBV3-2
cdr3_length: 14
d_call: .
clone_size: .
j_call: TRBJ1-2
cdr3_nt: TGTGCCAGCAGCCAAGATCCTCAGGGGTTCGGCTACACCTTC
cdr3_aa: CASSQDPQGFGYTF

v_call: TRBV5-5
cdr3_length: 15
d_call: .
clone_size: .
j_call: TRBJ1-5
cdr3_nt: TGTGCCAGCAGTTTGGAGGGAGCGAGCCATCAGCCCCAGCATTTT
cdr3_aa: CASSLEGASHQPQHF

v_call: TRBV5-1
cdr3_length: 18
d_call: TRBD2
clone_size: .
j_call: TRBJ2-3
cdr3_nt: TGCGCCAGCAGCTGGGGTGAGGCTTGGCTAGCGGGGACAGATACGCAGTATTTT
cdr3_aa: CASSWGEAWLAGTDTQYF

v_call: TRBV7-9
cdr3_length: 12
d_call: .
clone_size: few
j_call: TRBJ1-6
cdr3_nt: TGTGCCAGCAGCAGGGGTGAGTCACCCCTCCACTTT
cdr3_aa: CASSRGESPLHF

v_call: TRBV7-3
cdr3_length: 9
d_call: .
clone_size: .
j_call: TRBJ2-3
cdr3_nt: TGTGCCCCCAAGCCGGCGCAGTATTTT
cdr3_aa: CAPKPAQYF

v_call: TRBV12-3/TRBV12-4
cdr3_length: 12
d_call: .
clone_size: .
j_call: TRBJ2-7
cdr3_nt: TGTGCCAGCAGTCGGAGCTCCTACGAGCAGTACTTC
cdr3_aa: CASSRSSYEQYF

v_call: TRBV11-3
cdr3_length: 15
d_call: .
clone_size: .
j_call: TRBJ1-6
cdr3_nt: TGTGCCAGCAGCTTTTACAGCTCCTATAATTCACCCCTCCACTTT
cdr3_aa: CASSFYSSYNSPLHF

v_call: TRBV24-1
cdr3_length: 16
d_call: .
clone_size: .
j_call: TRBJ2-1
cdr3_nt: TGTGCCACCAGTATGCCCGGGGGAAGCTCCTACAATGAGCAGTTCTTC
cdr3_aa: CATSMPGGSSYNEQFF

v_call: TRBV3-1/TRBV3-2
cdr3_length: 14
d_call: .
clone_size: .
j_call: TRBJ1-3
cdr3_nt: TGTGCCAGCAGCCAAGGAGGTTCCGGAAACACCATATATTTT
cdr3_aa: CASSQGGSGNTIYF

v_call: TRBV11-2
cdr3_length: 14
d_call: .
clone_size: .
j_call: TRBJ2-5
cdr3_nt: TGTGCCAGCAGCCTACAGGGCCTTGGAGAGACCCAGTACTTC
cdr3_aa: CASSLQGLGETQYF

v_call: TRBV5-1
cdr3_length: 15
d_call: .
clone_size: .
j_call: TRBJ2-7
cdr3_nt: TGCGCCAGCAGCTTGGAGGCAGCGACCCGCTACGAGCAGTACTTC
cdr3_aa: CASSLEAATRYEQYF

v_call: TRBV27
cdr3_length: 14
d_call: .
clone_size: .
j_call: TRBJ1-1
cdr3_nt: TGTGCCAGCAGTTTGGCAGGGCTTGGCACTGAAGCTTTCTTT
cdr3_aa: CASSLAGLGTEAFF

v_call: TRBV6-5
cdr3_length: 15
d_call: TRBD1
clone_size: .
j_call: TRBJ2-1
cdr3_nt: TGTGCCAGCAGTACTCCAGAGACAGGGGGCCATGAGCAGTTCTTC
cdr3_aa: CASSTPETGGHEQFF

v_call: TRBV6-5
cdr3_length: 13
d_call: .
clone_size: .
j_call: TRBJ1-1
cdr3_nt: TGTGCCAGCACTTCTCGGCGGAGGGAGCGGGCTTTCTTT
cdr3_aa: CASTSRRRERAFF

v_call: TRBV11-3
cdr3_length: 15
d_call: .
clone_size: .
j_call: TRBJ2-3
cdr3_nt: TGTGCCAGCAGCTTGAGTGGGGAGGACACAGATACGCAGTATTTT
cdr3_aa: CASSLSGEDTDTQYF

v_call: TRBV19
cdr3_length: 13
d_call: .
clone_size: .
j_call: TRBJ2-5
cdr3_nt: TGTGCCAGTAGTATCACCCCCACTGAGACCCAGTACTTC
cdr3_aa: CASSITPTETQYF

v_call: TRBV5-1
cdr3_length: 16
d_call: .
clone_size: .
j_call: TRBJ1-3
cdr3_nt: TGCGCCAGCAGCTTAAGGGACTCGTTCTCTGGAAACACCATATATTTT
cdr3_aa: CASSLRDSFSGNTIYF

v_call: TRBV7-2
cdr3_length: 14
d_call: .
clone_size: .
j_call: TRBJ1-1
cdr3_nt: TGTGCCAGCAGCTTAGAGGCGCAGGGCCCCAGGACTTTCTTT
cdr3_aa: CASSLEAQGPRTFF

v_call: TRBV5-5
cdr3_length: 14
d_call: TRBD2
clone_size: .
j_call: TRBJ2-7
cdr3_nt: TGTGCCAGCAGCTTGGAGTTTAGCGGGGCCGAGCAGTACTTC
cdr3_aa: CASSLEFSGAEQYF

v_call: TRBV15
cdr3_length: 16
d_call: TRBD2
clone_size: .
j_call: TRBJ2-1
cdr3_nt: TGTGCCACCAGCTACCTAGCGGGGGTTGACTACAATGAGCAGTTCTTC
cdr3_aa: CATSYLAGVDYNEQFF

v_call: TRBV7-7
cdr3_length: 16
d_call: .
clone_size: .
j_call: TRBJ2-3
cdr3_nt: TGTGCCAGCAGCCCAGGACTCAGCGGAAGCACAGATACGCAGTATTTT
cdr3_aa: CASSPGLSGSTDTQYF

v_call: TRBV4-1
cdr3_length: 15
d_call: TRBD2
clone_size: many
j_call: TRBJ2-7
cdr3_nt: TGCGCCAGCAGCCCTAGCGGGGCAGGCTCCTACGAGCAGTACTTC
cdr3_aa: CASSPSGAGSYEQYF

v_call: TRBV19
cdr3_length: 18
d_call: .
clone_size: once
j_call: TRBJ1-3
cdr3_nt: TGTGCCAGTAGTATAGACCCACAGGGACCAAACTCTGGAAACACCATATATTTT
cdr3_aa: CASSIDPQGPNSGNTIYF

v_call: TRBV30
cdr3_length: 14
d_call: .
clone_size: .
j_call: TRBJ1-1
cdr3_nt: TGTGCCTGGAGTCTCAGGGGTGGATATACTGAAGCTTTCTTT
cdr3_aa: CAWSLRGGYTEAFF

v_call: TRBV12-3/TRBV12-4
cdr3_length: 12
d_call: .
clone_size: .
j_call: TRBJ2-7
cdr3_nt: TGTGCCAGCAGCCGCCGGGACACAGTTAGATACTTC
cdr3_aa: CASSRRDTVRYF

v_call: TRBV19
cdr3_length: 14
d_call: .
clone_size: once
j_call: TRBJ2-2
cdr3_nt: TGTGCCAGTAGACTCCAAGAGAACACCGGGGAGCTGTTTTTT
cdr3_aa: CASRLQENTGELFF

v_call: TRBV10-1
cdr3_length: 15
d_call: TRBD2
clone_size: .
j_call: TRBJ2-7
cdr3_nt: TGCGCCGGCAGTGAATCTGAGGGGAGGGGCTACGAGCAGTACTTC
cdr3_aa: CAGSESEGRGYEQYF

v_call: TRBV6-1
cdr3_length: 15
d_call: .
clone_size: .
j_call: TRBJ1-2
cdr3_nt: TGTGCCAGCAGTGAAAAATACGCAGGGGAAAGTGGCTACACCTTC
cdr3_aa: CASSEKYAGESGYTF

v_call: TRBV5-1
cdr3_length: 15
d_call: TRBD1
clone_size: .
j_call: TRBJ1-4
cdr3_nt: TGCGCCAGCAGCTTTACAGGGGTCTCGAATGAAAAACTGTTTTTT
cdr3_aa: CASSFTGVSNEKLFF

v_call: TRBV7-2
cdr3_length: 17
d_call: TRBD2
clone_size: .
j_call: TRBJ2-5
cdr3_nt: TGTGCCAGCAGCTGGGGACTAGCGGGGGGGGTCCAAGAGACCCAGTACTTC
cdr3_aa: CASSWGLAGGVQETQYF

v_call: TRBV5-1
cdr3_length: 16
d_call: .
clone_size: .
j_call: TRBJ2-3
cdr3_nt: TGCGCCAGCAGCACCTCCATCAGGCCTGGGTTGGATACGCAGTATTTT
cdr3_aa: CASSTSIRPGLDTQYF

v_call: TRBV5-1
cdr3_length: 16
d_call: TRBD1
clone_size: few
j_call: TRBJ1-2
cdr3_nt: TGCGCCAGCAGCTTGTGGGTATCAGGGGGCGAAAATGGCTACACCTTC
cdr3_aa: CASSLWVSGGENGYTF

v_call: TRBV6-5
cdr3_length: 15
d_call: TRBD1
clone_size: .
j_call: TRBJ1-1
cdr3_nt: TGTGCCACCTCGGGAGGGGGCGAGAGGCACACTGAAGCTTTCTTT
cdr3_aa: CATSGGGERHTEAFF

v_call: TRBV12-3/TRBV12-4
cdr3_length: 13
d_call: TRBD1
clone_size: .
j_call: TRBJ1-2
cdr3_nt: TGTGCCAGCAGTTCAGGACAGGGGTCTGGCTACACCTTC
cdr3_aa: CASSSGQGSGYTF

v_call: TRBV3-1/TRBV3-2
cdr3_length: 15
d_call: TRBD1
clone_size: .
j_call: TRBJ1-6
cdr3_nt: TGTGCCAGCAGGATAACAGGGGGCAACAATTCACCCCTCCACTTT
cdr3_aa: CASRITGGNNSPLHF

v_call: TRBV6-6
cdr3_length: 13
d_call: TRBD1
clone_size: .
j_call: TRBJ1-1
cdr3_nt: TGTGCCAGCAGCCCCCCGGGACAGGGGTTGGCTTTCTTT
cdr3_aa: CASSPPGQGLAFF

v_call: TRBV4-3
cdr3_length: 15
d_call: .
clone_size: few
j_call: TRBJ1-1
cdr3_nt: TGCGCCAGCAGCCAAGATTGGGGCAGGGACACTGAAGCTTTCTTT
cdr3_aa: CASSQDWGRDTEAFF

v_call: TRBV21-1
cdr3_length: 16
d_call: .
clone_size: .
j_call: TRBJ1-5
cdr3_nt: TGTGCCAGCAGCAAAGAAAGGACTTCATGGATGCAGCCCCAGCATTTT
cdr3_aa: CASSKERTSWMQPQHF

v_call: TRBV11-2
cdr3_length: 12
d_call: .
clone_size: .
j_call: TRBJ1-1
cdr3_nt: TGTGCCAGCAGCCCGGGTGGGACTGAAGCTTTCTTT
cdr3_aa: CASSPGGTEAFF

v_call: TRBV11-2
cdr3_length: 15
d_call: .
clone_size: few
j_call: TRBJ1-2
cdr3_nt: TGTGCCAGCAGCCTCCCGGGATCCTCTAACTATGGCTACACCTTC
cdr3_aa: CASSLPGSSNYGYTF

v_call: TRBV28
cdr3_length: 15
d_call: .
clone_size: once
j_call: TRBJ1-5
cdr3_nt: TGTGCCAGCAGTTTCGACAGGCTCACGGGTCAGCCCCAGCATTTT
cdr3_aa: CASSFDRLTGQPQHF

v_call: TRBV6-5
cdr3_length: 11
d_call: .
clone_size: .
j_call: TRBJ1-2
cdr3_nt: TGTGCCAGCGGCGACAGCTCTGGCTACACCTTC
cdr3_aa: CASGDSSGYTF